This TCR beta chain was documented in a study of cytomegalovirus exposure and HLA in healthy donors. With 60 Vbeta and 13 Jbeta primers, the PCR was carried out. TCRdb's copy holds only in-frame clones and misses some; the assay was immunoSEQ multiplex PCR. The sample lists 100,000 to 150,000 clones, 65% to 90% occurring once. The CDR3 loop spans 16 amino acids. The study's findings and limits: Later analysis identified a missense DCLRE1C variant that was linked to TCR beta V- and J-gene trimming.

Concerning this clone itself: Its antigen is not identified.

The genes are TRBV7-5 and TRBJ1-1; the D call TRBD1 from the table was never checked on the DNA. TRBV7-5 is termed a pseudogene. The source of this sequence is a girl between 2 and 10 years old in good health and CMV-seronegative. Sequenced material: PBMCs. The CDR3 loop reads CVRSRYRALMNTEAFF. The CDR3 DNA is TGTGTCAGAAGCCGGTACAGGGCCCTAATGAACACTGAAGCTTTCTTT.